These 31 T cell receptor beta chains share one sample of origin, sequenced in a study of T-cell memory formation after mild COVID-19. TCRdb re-derived calls from the 5' RACE reads in MiXCR, one entry per CDR3 protein. Here the sample spans more than 250,000 distinct CDR3 sequences, around 15% being singletons. The sequenced sample consisted of PBMCs or a T cell subset sorted from them (not recorded which). These receptors were collected from a man younger than 35 who had mild COVID-19 (a few samples of this study predate the infection). Cell type and time point are not known.

V usage is TRBV24-1 and J usage is TRBJ1-5, with D hard to call. V lost 4 bases and J 9 bases, leaving 15 bases between the germline ends. CDR1 and CDR2 (germline): KGHDR, SFDVKD. The CDR3 is 14 amino acids. In DNA form, the CDR3 reads TGTGCCACCAGTGACGGACGGACGGGTGGGCCCCAGCATTTT. Its translation: CATSDGRTGGPQHF.

This sequence joins TRBV6-2 or TRBV6-3 and TRBJ2-4; D might be TRBD2 (5 bases). Trimming shortened V by 6 bases and J by 2 bases, and 14 bases separated the two germline ends. CDR1 is MNHEY, CDR2 SVGEGT, per germline. The CDR3 has 15 residues. CDR3 sequence (DNA): TGTGCCAGCAGCTCCATTCGGGGTCCCAAAAACATTCAGTACTTC. This translates into CASSSIRGPKNIQYF.

The V gene is TRBV7-3, the J gene TRBJ2-7, with D perhaps matching TRBD1 (6 bases). This CDR3 comprises 12 residues. Germline CDR1 is SGHTA and CDR2 is FQGTGA. V lost 5 bases, J lost 10 bases, and 15 bases lay in between. DNA for the CDR3: TGTGCCAGCAGCAACCCCGGACAGCCACAGTACTTC. The encoded protein is CASSNPGQPQYF.

To note about this clonotype: Because the CDR3's place on the DNA is in doubt, the DNA is left out and the CDR3 is given as listed by TCRdb. This chain's CDR3 is CATSSSGSQHF. The chain links TRBV24-1 to TRBJ1-5; TRBD1, as called in the table, went unchecked against the DNA. In germline, CDR1 is KGHDR, CDR2 SFDVKD. Counting both end residues, the CDR3 totals 11 amino acids.

This clonotype has a handful of counts. The V gene is TRBV19, the J gene TRBJ1-1; possible D gene TRBD1, 6 bases. Germline-derived CDR1 and CDR2 are LNHDA and SQIVND (reference sequence). The CDR3 extends over 13 amino acids. V was pared by 3 bases and J by 6 bases, with 11 bases between. CDR3: CASSIRPGAEAFF. Written as DNA, the CDR3 is TGTGCCAGTAGTATCCGACCAGGGGCTGAAGCTTTCTTT.

This clonotype has more than one count but fewer than ten. The V call is TRBV12-3 or TRBV12-4, the J call TRBJ2-4; 7 positions agree with TRBD1. The ends lost 5 bases at V and 7 bases at J; junction bases unmatched: 11. The CDR3 extends over 15 amino acids. For the CDR3, the DNA is TGTGCCAGCAGTCGACAGGGTAGAATGGGGAACATTCAGTACTTC. Protein product: CASSRQGRMGNIQYF.

The chain combines TRBV5-6 with TRBJ2-7; D is possibly TRBD2 (6 bases). The CDR3 is 15 amino acids. Between the trimmed V and J ends, which lost 0 bases and 5 bases, there was a span of 15 bases. Germline CDR1 SGHDT, CDR2 YYEEEE. CDR3 sequence (DNA): TGTGCCAGCAGCTTGGAGGAGGGTTGGGGAAACGAGCAGTACGTC. It codes for CASSLEEGWGNEQYV.

The chain recombines TRBV6-1 with TRBJ2-2; no clear D gene. The length of the CDR3 is 13 residues. Trimming shortened V by 1 base and J by 6 bases, and 6 bases separated the two germline ends. Germline V CDR1 and CDR2: MNHNS, SASEGT. CDR3 protein: CASSEGWAGELFF. Here the CDR3 DNA reads TGTGCCAGCAGTGAAGGGTGGGCCGGGGAGCTGTTTTTT.

A few counts support this clonotype. The chain joins TRBV10-3 to TRBJ1-5; D perhaps matches TRBD1 (5 bases). Germline V gene sequence: CDR1 ENHRY, CDR2 SYGVKD. This CDR3 is built from 14 residues. V was pared by 5 bases and J by 0 bases, with 8 bases between. The CDR3 reads CAISPGHSNQPQHF. Here the CDR3 DNA reads TGTGCCATCAGTCCAGGACATAGCAATCAGCCCCAGCATTTT.

This clonotype was seen only a few times. The V gene is TRBV4-1, the J gene TRBJ2-2, with D possibly being TRBD1 (5 bases). Germline V lookup: CDR1 MGHRA, CDR2 YSYEKL. The CDR3 sequence is 16 residues long. The V end was cut by 3 bases, the J end by 0 bases, with 11 bases between. The CDR3 sequence is CASSQRRVANTGELFF. The DNA of the CDR3 is TGCGCCAGCAGCCAGCGCAGGGTCGCGAACACCGGGGAGCTGTTTTTT.

This clonotype was recorded many times. The chain couples TRBV5-1 to TRBJ2-1; D is undetermined. Germline CDR1 and CDR2: SGHRS and YFSETQ. The V end lost 0 bases, the J end lost 2 bases, and 3 bases lay between the germline ends. This CDR3 contains 13 residues. The CDR3 reads CASSLDAYNEQFF. In nucleotides, the CDR3 is TGCGCCAGCAGCTTGGACGCCTACAATGAGCAGTTCTTC.

The chain links TRBV4-2 to TRBJ2-1; D is uncertain. The CDR3 spans 12 residues. V was clipped by 8 bases and J by 12 bases, with 17 bases between them. The V gene's germline CDR1 is LGHNA and CDR2 YNFKEQ. The CDR3 DNA follows: TGTGCCAGCCTTGCGAGAGGAGTGGGGCAGTTCTTC. This encodes CASLARGVGQFF.

The rearrangement links TRBV5-4 to TRBJ2-7; 7 bases are shared with TRBD1. Looked up from germline, CDR1 is SGHNT and CDR2 is YYREEE (reference sequence). The trim removed 6 bases at V and 2 bases at J, leaving 5 bases unmatched. This CDR3 comprises 13 residues. The CDR3 loop reads CASTVTGAYEQYF. The DNA for the CDR3 is TGTGCCAGCACCGTAACAGGGGCCTACGAGCAGTACTTC. Looking up the rest from reference TRBV5-4 and TRBJ2-7 gives the full variable domain: ETGVTQSPTHLIKTRGQQVTLRCSSQSGHNTVSWYQQALGQGPQFIFQYYREEENGRGNFPPRFSGLQFPNYSSELNVNALELDDSALYLCASTVTGAYEQYFGPGTRLTVT.

This clonotype has a handful of counts. This chain uses TRBV3-1 with TRBJ2-1; maybe TRBD2 (7 bases). CDR1 and CDR2 from the germline V gene are LGHDT and YNNKEL (reference sequence). The CDR3 covers 15 residues. V was pared by 4 bases and J by 3 bases, with 13 bases between. CDR3 bases: TGTGCCAGCAGCCCTCGGGGGGCCGGCTACAATGAGCAGTTCTTC. Encoded protein: CASSPRGAGYNEQFF.

Remarks on this clonotype: The limits of the CDR3 on the DNA are not certain, so only TCRdb's listed CDR3 is given. The rearrangement uses TRBV6-2 or TRBV6-3 and TRBJ2-5; the D call in the table, TRBD1, was not verified against the DNA. CDR1 and CDR2 (germline): MNHEY, SVGEGT. A total of 15 residues make up the CDR3, ends included. The CDR3 region is CASILAQGAWETQYF.

This clonotype was seen a handful of times. The chain couples TRBV4-3 to TRBJ2-1, with D unresolved. The germline CDR1 and CDR2 sequences are LGHNA and YSLEER. V dropped 0 bases and J dropped 2 bases, with 14 bases sitting between them. This CDR3 region has 17 residues. The CDR3 protein is CASSQDGPEDPYNEQFF. The CDR3, as DNA: TGCGCCAGCAGCCAAGATGGGCCTGAAGACCCCTACAATGAGCAGTTCTTC.

This clonotype occurred a few times. V is TRBV7-2 and J is TRBJ1-2; D not certain. V lost 2 bases and J lost 5, with 9 bases in between. The CDR3 has 13 amino acids. Germline CDR1 reads SGHTA; CDR2 reads FQGNSA. The CDR3 region is CASSLQSGYGYTF. CDR3 coding DNA: TGTGCCAGCAGCTTACAATCAGGATATGGCTACACCTTC. Supplemented by reference TRBV7-2 and TRBJ1-2, the full variable domain reads GAGVSQSPSNKVTEKGKDVELRCDPISGHTALYWYRQSLGQGLEFLIYFQGNSAPDKSGLPSDRFSAERTGGSVSTLTIQRTQQEDSAVYLCASSLQSGYGYTFGSGTRLTVV.

This clonotype occurred many times. The V and J genes are TRBV6-5 and TRBJ1-5; D unclear. The CDR3 sequence is 14 residues long. Deletions cut 5 bases from V and 0 bases from J, with 8 bases between. CDR1 is MNHEY, CDR2 SVGAGI, per germline. This CDR3 reads CASSISYSNQPQHF. Written as DNA, the CDR3 is TGTGCCAGCAGTATAAGTTATAGCAATCAGCCCCAGCATTTT.

This rearrangement joins TRBV4-1 to TRBJ1-1; D unresolved. V shed 1 base and J shed 4 bases, with 7 bases lying between them. Germline CDR1 reads MGHRA; CDR2 reads YSYEKL. This CDR3 is 13 amino acids long. The CDR3 bases are TGCGCCAGCAGCCAAGTGGGGTTCACTGAAGCTTTCTTT. Encoded protein: CASSQVGFTEAFF.

This clonotype was detected many times. The chain employs TRBV29-1 and TRBJ2-2, with TRBD1 matching over 9 bases. The CDR3 is 11 amino acids. Germline-derived CDR1 and CDR2 are SQVTM and ANQGSEA. V lost 4 bases and J lost 13; bases outside the gene matches: 4. CDR3 amino acids: CSVGGTGLLFF. The CDR3 DNA follows: TGCAGCGTTGGTGGGACAGGGCTGCTGTTTTTT.

The rearrangement uses TRBV7-2 and TRBJ2-1, with D possibly matching TRBD2 (6 bases). The V and J ends lost 1 base and 14 bases respectively, with 18 bases between them. Germline V gives CDR1 SGHTA, CDR2 FQGNSA. The length of the CDR3 is 14 residues. The CDR3 here is CASSLEDWEDSKFF. In DNA, the CDR3 is TGTGCCAGCAGCTTAGAGGATTGGGAGGACTCTAAGTTCTTC.

This clonotype was observed a handful of times. J is TRBJ2-7 and V is TRBV5-1; 7 bases agree with TRBD1. The CDR3 is 14 residues long. Trimming took 4 bases from V and 2 from J; bases not matched to a gene: 6. Looked up from germline, CDR1 is SGHRS and CDR2 is YFSETQ. Here the CDR3 DNA reads TGCGCCAGCAGCGCCGGACAGGCCGCCTACGAGCAGTACTTC. Protein product: CASSAGQAAYEQYF.

This clonotype was seen a handful of times. V is TRBV7-2 and J is TRBJ1-2; unclear D gene. The CDR3 sequence is 12 residues long. Trimming pared 1 base from V and 6 bases from J, leaving 6 bases between. Germline assignment: CDR1 SGHTA and CDR2 FQGNSA. The CDR3 spells CASSLVRNGYTF. CDR3 DNA sequence: TGTGCCAGCAGCTTAGTGCGGAATGGCTACACCTTC.

The V gene is TRBV6-2 or TRBV6-3, the J gene TRBJ2-5, with D perhaps assigned TRBD1 or TRBD2 (5 bases each). Trimming pared 1 base from V and 4 bases from J, leaving 10 bases between. The CDR3 consists of 14 residues. Germline CDR1 reads MNHEY; CDR2 reads SVGEGT. The CDR3 DNA reads as TGTGCCAGCAGTTACTTCAGGGACCCAGAGACCCAGTACTTC. Translating gives CASSYFRDPETQYF.

This clonotype was detected a few times. The chain recombines TRBV29-1 with TRBJ1-2, with no clear D. V lost 4 bases, J lost 5 bases, and 2 bases lay in between. This CDR3 region has 9 residues. Germline V CDR1 and CDR2: SQVTM, ANQGSEA. This chain's CDR3 is CSVAYGYTF. The CDR3 bases are TGCAGCGTTGCGTATGGCTACACCTTC.

There are many counts of this clonotype. The chain has TRBV27 and TRBJ2-3; D may be TRBD1 (6 bases). V lost 4 bases, J lost 9 bases, and 11 bases lay in between. The germline V gene encodes CDR1 MNHEY and CDR2 SMNVEV (reference sequence). The CDR3 length is 12 residues. CDR3 sequence (DNA): TGTGCCAGCAGTTATGGGGGCGAAACGCAGTATTTT. Its translation is CASSYGGETQYF.

This rearrangement joins TRBV29-1 to TRBJ1-1; D may be TRBD1 (5 bases). Germline V gives CDR1 SQVTM, CDR2 ANQGSEA. Deletions cut 5 bases from V and 1 base from J, with 11 bases between. The CDR3 is 13 residues long. This CDR3 is CSVSGATNTEAFF. Written as DNA, the CDR3 is TGCAGCGTTTCCGGGGCAACGAACACTGAAGCTTTCTTT.

This chain joins TRBV6-2 or TRBV6-3 and TRBJ2-7; D call uncertain. The CDR3 totals 13 residues. The ends were cut back, 4 bases at V and 6 bases at J, with 13 bases in the middle. Germline V CDR1 and CDR2: MNHEY, SVGEGT. CDR3 in DNA: TGTGCCAGCAGTTCAAGATCGTGGGGCGAGCAGTACGTC. Its translation is CASSSRSWGEQYV.

The CDR3 loop is CASSLVGSSRDNEQFF. The CDR3 DNA reads TGCGCCAGCAGCCTGGTGGGGTCGAGTCGGGACAATGAGCAGTTCTTC. The chain uses TRBV5-1 and TRBJ2-1; no clear D. V was trimmed by 4 bases and J by 5 bases, leaving 19 bases between them. Germline CDR1 and CDR2: SGHRS and YFSETQ. This CDR3 contains 16 residues.

The V and J genes are TRBV7-9 and TRBJ1-1; no reliable D call. This CDR3 comprises 11 residues. Trimming took 3 bases from V and 7 from J, leaving 6 bases between them. Germline V lookup: CDR1 SEHNR, CDR2 FQNEAQ (reference sequence). Here the CDR3 DNA reads TGTGCCAGCAGCTTTAAAGGTGAAGCTTTCTTT. Translated: CASSFKGEAFF.

The CDR3 spells CASSPPGGGANTGELFF. The CDR3 DNA reads as TGTGCCAGCAGCCCTCCCGGCGGGGGGGCGAACACCGGGGAGCTGTTTTTT. This rearrangement joins TRBV4-2 to TRBJ2-2; 9 nucleotides match TRBD2. This CDR3 has 17 residues. Germline values: CDR1 LGHNA, CDR2 YNFKEQ. The V segment lost 4 bases and the J segment 0 bases; nucleotides outside the gene matches: 6.